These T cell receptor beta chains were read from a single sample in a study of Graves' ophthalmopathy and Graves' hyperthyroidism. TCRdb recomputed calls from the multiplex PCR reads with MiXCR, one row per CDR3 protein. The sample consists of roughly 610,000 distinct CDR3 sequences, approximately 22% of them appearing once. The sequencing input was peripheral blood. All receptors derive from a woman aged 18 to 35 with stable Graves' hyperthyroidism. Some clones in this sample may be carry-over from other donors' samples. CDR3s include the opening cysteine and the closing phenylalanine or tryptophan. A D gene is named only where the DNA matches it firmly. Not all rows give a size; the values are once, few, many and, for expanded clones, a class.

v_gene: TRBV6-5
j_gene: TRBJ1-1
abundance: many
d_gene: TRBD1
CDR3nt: TGTGCCAGCAGTTACTCCGACAGGGGGCTCACTGAAGCTTTCTTT
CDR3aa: CASSYSDRGLTEAFF

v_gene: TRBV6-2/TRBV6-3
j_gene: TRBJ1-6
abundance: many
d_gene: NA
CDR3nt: TGTGCCAGCACGGGGACCTATAATTCACCCCTCCACTTT
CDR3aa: CASTGTYNSPLHF

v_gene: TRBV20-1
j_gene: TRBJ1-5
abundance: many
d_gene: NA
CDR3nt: TGCAGTGCTAGTGTGGGTTATAGCAATCAGCCCCAGCATTTT
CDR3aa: CSASVGYSNQPQHF

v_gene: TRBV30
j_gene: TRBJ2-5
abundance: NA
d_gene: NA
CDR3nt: TGTGCCTGGACAGGCAGAGAGACCCAGTACTTC
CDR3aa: CAWTGRETQYF

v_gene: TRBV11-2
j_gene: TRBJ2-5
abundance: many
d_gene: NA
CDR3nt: TGTGCCAGCAGCTGGTGGGGGGAAGAGACCCAGTACTTC
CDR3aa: CASSWWGEETQYF

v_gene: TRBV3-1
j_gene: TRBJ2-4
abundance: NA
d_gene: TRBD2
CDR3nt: TGTGCCAGCAGCTTAGGGACTAGCGGTTCTATTCAGTACTTC
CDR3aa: CASSLGTSGSIQYF

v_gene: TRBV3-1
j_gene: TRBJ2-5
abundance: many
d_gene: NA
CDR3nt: TGTGCCAGCAGCCAAGACCCAGTCCCAGAGACCCAGTACTTC
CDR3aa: CASSQDPVPETQYF

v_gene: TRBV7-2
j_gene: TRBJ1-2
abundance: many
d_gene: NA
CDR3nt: TGTGCCAGCAGCTTAGAGCGGGGGTTGGACAGTGGCTACACCTTC
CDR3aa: CASSLERGLDSGYTF

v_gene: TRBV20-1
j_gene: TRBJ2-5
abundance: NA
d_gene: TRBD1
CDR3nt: TGCAGTGCCTGGGACAGGGCAGAGACCCAGTACTTC
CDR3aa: CSAWDRAETQYF

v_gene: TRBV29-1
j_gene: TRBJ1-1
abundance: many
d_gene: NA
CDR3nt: TGCAGCGTCCACTTTGACAGGTATGAAGCTTTCTTT
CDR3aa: CSVHFDRYEAFF

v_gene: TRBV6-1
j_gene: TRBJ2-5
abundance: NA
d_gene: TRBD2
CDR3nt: TGTGCCAGCAGTGAATGGGTGATAGCGGGGGTACCCCGAGAGACCCAGTACTTC
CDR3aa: CASSEWVIAGVPRETQYF

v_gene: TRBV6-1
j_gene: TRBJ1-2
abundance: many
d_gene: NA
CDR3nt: TGTGCCAGCAGTGAAAGGGCACAAACCTATGGCTACACCTTC
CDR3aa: CASSERAQTYGYTF

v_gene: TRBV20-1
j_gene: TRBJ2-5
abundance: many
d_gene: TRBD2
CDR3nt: TGCAGTGCTGTGAGCGGGGGGAACTCCCAAGAGACCCAGTACTTC
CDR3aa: CSAVSGGNSQETQYF

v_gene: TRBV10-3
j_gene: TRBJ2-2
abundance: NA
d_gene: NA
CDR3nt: TGTGCCATCAGTGATAGTGGTTCGGTTACGAACACCGGGGAGCTGTTTTTT
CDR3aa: CAISDSGSVTNTGELFF

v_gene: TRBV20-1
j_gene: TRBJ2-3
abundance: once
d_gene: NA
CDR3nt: TGCAGTGCTAGAGATCCCTCCAGGACGGCAGATACGCAGTATTTT
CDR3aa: CSARDPSRTADTQYF

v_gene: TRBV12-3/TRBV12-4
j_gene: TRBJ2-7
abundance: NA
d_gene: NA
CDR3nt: TGTGCCAGCAATCGGGACACATCCTACGAGCAGTACTTC
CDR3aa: CASNRDTSYEQYF

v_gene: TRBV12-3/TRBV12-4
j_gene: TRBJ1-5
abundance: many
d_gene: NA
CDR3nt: TGTGCCAGCAGAATAGAGAGGGGGCCCCAGCATTTT
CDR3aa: CASRIERGPQHF

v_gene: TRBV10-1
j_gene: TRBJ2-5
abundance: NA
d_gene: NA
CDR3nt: TGCGCCAGCAGTGCTGGGGGGCCTGAGACCCAGTACTTC
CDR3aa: CASSAGGPETQYF

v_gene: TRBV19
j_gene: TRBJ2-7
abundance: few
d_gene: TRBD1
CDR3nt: TGTGCCAGTAGTATAGGGACAGGGGCCTCCTACGAGCAGTACTTC
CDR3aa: CASSIGTGASYEQYF

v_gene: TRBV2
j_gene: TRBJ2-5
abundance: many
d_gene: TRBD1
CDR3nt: TGTGCCAGCCAGGCGAGGGGGCAACAGACCCAGTACTTC
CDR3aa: CASQARGQQTQYF

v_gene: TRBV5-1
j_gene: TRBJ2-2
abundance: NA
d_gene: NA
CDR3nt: TGCGCCAGCGCGTTTGGGGAAATCACCGGGGAGCTGTTTTTT
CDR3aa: CASAFGEITGELFF

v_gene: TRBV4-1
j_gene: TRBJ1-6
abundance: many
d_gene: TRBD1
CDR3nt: TGCGCCAGCAGCCAAGACGGACAGGGAAATTCACCCCTCCACTTT
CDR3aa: CASSQDGQGNSPLHF

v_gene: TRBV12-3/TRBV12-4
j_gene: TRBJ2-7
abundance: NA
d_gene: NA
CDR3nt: TGTGCCAGCAGTTCACGACAGGTCCACTACGAGCAGTACTTC
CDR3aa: CASSSRQVHYEQYF

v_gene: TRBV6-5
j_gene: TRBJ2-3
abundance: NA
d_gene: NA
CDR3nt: TGTGCCAGCAGTTATCAGGGCGCCAGACGAGATACGCAGTATTTT
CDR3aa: CASSYQGARRDTQYF

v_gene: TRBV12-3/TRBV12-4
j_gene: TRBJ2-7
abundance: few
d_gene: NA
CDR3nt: TGTGCCAGCAGCGACGCCGGGACGCGGAGCTACGAGCAGTACTTC
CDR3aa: CASSDAGTRSYEQYF

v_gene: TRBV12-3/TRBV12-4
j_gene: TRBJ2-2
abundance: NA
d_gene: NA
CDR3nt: TGTGCCAGCAGTTTGAAGGGAGTCGGCACCGGGGAGCTGTTTTTT
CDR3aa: CASSLKGVGTGELFF

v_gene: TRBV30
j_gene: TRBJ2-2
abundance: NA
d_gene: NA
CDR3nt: TGTGCCTGGAGTGGGGGCGCATCCGGGGAGCTGTTTTTT
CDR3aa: CAWSGGASGELFF

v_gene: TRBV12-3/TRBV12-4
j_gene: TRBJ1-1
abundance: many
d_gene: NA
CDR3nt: TGTGCCAGCAGACGTGGACCGTCGAACACTGAAGCTTTCTTT
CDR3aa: CASRRGPSNTEAFF

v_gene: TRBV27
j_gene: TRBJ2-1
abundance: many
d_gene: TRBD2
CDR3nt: TGTGCCAGCAGTTCCCGGACTAGCGGGAGTTCGGATGAGCAGTTCTTC
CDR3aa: CASSSRTSGSSDEQFF

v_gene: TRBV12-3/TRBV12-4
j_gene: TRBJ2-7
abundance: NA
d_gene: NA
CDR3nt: TGTGCCAGCAGTTTACGGTACGGATCCGGGGAGCAGTACTTC
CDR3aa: CASSLRYGSGEQYF

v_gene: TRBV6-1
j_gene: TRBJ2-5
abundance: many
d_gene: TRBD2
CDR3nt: TGTGCCAGCCGTGTCGGGGGGAGCTCGGAGACCCAGTACTTC
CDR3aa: CASRVGGSSETQYF

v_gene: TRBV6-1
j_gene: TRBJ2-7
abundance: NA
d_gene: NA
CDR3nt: TGTGCCAGCAGTGCAACAGACGACTGGGGCTACGAGCAGTACTTC
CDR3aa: CASSATDDWGYEQYF

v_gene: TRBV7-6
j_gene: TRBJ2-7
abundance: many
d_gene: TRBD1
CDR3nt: TGTGCCAGCAGCCCCACGGACAGGGGGATCTACGAGCAGTACTTC
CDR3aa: CASSPTDRGIYEQYF

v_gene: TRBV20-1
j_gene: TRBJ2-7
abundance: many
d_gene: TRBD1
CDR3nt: TGCAGTGCTAGATCACCCTCGGACAGGGTTAGAGAGCAGTACTTC
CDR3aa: CSARSPSDRVREQYF

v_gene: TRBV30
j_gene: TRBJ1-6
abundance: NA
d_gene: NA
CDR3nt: TGTGCCTTGACGGGCGGTTTTGGTTCACCCCTCCACTTT
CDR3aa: CALTGGFGSPLHF

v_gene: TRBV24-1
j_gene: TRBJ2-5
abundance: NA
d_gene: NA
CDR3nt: TGTGCCACCAGTGATTCGTCGATCGGAAAAGAGACCCAGTACTTC
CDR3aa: CATSDSSIGKETQYF

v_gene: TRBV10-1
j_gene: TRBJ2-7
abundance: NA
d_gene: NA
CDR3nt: TGCGCCAGCAGTCACCAGGGTAACGAGCAGTACTTC
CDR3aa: CASSHQGNEQYF

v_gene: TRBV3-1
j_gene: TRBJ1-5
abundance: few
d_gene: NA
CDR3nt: TGTGCCAGCAGCCCAGGGAGGTGGAGGAGCAATCAGCCCCAGCATTTT
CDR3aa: CASSPGRWRSNQPQHF

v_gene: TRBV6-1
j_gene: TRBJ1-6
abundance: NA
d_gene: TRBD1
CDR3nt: TGTGCCAGCAACCGGCGACAGGGGGCGTTCTATAATTCACCCCTCCACTTT
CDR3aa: CASNRRQGAFYNSPLHF

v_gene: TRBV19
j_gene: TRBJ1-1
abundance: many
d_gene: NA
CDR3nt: TGTGCCAGTAGAAGGGGACTCATGAACACTGAAGCTTTCTTT
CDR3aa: CASRRGLMNTEAFF

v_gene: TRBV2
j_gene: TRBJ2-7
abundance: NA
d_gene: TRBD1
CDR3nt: TGTGCCAGCAGTAAAGGGGGCGAGTGGAACGAGCCGTACTTC
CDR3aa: CASSKGGEWNEPYF

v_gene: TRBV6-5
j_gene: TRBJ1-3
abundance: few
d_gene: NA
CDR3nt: TGTGCCAGCAGTTACTCGGGGGGGGGCCGCTCTGGAAACACCATATATTTT
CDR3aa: CASSYSGGGRSGNTIYF

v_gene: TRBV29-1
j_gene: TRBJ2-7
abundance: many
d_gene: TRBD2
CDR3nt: TGCAGCGTTGAAGTAGGAGCTAGCGGCTACGAGCAGTACTTC
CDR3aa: CSVEVGASGYEQYF

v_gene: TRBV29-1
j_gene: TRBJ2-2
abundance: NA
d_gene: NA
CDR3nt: TGCAGCGGGGGTGACACCGGGGAGCTGTTTTTT
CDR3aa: CSGGDTGELFF

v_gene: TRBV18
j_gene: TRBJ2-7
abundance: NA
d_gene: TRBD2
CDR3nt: TGTGCCAGCTCCCAGGGACTAGCAGAGGACGAGCAGTACTTC
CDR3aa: CASSQGLAEDEQYF

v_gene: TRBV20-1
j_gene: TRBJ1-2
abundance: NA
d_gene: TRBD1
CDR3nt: TGCAGTGCTATAGACCCCAAGGGAGGGGGCAGCTATGGCTACACCTTC
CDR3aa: CSAIDPKGGGSYGYTF

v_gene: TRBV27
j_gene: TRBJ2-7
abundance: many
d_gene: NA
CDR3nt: TGTGCCAGCAGTTTGGGGGACTCAACCTACGAGCAGTACTTC
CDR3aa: CASSLGDSTYEQYF

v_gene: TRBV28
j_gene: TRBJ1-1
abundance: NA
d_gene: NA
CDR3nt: TGTGCCAGCCGCCCACGGGGACACACTGAAGCTTTCTTT
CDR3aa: CASRPRGHTEAFF

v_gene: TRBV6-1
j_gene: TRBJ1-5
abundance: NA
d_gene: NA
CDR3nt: TGTGCCAGCAGTGCTCTCGCGCACAATAGCAATCAGCCCCAGCATTTT
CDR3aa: CASSALAHNSNQPQHF

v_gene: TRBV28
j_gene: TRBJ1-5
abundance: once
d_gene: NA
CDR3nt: TGTGCCAGCAGAAAAACCCAGGGGACGGGGCAGCCCCAGCATTTT
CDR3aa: CASRKTQGTGQPQHF

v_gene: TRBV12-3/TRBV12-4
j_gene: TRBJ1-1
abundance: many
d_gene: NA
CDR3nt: TGTGCCAGCAGTCCCCGGAGGGCAGTCCCTGAAGCTTTCTTT
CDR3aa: CASSPRRAVPEAFF

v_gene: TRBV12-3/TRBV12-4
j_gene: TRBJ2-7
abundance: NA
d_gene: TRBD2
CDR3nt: TGTGCCAGCAGAGAGGCGGGGGGCCTCGAGCAGTACTTC
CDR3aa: CASREAGGLEQYF

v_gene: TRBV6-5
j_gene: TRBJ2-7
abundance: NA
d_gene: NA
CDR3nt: TGTGCCAGCAGTTACTCGCAGGGGACCGAGCAGTACTTC
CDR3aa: CASSYSQGTEQYF

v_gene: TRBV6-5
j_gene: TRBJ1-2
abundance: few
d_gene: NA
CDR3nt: TGTGCCAGCAGTTACAACAGACTTAGCTATGGCTACACCTTC
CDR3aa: CASSYNRLSYGYTF

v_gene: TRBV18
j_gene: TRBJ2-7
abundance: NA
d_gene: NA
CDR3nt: TGTGCCAGCTCACCACTAGGCTACGGGGCAGACGAGCAGTACTTC
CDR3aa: CASSPLGYGADEQYF

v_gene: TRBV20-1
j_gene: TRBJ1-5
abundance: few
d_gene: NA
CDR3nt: TGCAGTGCTCTCCGGGCGGGGGACAATCAGCCCCAGCATTTT
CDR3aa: CSALRAGDNQPQHF

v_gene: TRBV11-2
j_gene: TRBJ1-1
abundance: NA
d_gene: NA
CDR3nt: TGTGCCAGCAGCCAACTAACCCTACAGGGCCCGGGCACTGAAGCTTTCTTT
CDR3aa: CASSQLTLQGPGTEAFF